A single sample is the source of the 9 T cell receptor beta chains below, sequenced in a study of identical twins. In TCRdb, the 5' RACE reads were re-called with MiXCR into one record per CDR3 protein. The sample carries 400,000 to 500,000 distinct CDR3 sequences, less than 20% recorded once. Sequencing was performed on naive T cells sorted from blood. The receptors derive from a man in his fifties in good health.

The chain combines TRBV9 with TRBJ2-6; 12 bases align to TRBD2. There are 20 residues in the CDR3. The V gene end was trimmed by 0 bases and the J gene end by 0 bases; junction bases not matched to a gene: 7. Germline V gives CDR1 SGDLS, CDR2 YYNGEE. CDR3: CASSVARGLAGFSGANVLTF. The CDR3 nucleotides are TGTGCCAGCAGCGTAGCAAGGGGACTAGCGGGTTTCTCTGGGGCCAACGTCCTGACTTTC.

The chain is built from TRBV12-3 or TRBV12-4 and TRBJ1-2, with 8 bases lining up with TRBD1. This CDR3 region has 13 residues. The junction had 6 bases not matched to a gene; V was cut back by 6 bases and J by 6 bases. Written as DNA, the CDR3 is TGTGCCAGCAGGTCGACAGGGGAGAATGGCTACACCTTC. This codes for CASRSTGENGYTF.

This clonotype appeared many times. The chain employs TRBV20-1 and TRBJ2-3; TRBD2 matches 10 bases. Germline V gene lookup returns CDR1 DFQATT and CDR2 SNEGSKA (reference sequence). Losses at the gene ends were 4 bases for V and 5 bases for J; bases not matched to a gene: 3. This CDR3 region has 13 residues. This chain's CDR3 is CSAKRGGRDTQYF. In nucleotides, the CDR3 is TGCAGTGCTAAGCGGGGGGGCCGAGATACGCAGTATTTT.

This clonotype was observed a few times. The chain employs TRBV27 and TRBJ2-3, with D perhaps assigned TRBD1 or TRBD2 (5 bases each). The CDR3 loop spans 15 amino acids. CDR1 MNHEY and CDR2 SMNVEV come from the germline V gene (reference sequence). Between the trimmed V and J ends, which lost 4 bases and 9 bases, there was a span of 20 bases. CDR3 loop: CASSSSGRDPRTQYF. The CDR3 nucleotides are TGTGCCAGCAGTTCCTCAGGACGGGACCCCAGAACGCAGTATTTT.

The V call is TRBV28, the J call TRBJ2-4, with no clear D. Looked up from germline, CDR1 is MDHEN and CDR2 is SYDVKM. The V gene lost 6 bases and the J gene lost 0 bases, with 12 bases spanning the gap. The CDR3 is 15 residues long. The CDR3 DNA follows: TGTGCCAGCAGCCCTCCTTGGCTAGCCAAAAACATTCAGTACTTC. The encoded protein is CASSPPWLAKNIQYF.

This clonotype was picked up a small number of times. The V gene is TRBV12-3 or TRBV12-4, the J gene TRBJ2-5; a possible D gene is TRBD1 (5 bases). The CDR3 is 15 amino acids. V dropped 1 base and J dropped 2 bases, with 11 bases sitting between them. The CDR3 here is CASSLDRRLQETQYF. The CDR3 DNA is TGTGCCAGCAGTTTAGACAGGAGATTGCAAGAGACCCAGTACTTC.

This clonotype was counted ten times or more. The chain is built from TRBV11-2 and TRBJ2-6; D is tentatively TRBD1 or TRBD2 (5 bases each). Germline V lookup: CDR1 SGHAT, CDR2 FQNNGV. The CDR3 is 17 amino acids. With 5 bases removed from V and 4 bases from J, the gap between germline ends came to 18 bases. CDR3 DNA: TGTGCCAGCAGCCTCCGGGACGCTGGATTGGGGGCCAACGTCCTGACTTTC. It specifies CASSLRDAGLGANVLTF.

V is TRBV9 and J is TRBJ2-7; D remains unclear. The CDR3 runs to 15 residues. Trimming pared 0 bases from V and 5 bases from J, leaving 15 bases between. In germline, CDR1 is SGDLS, CDR2 YYNGEE. As DNA, the CDR3 is TGTGCCAGCAGCGTAGACGTCAGCCCGGTCAACGAGCAGTACTTC. This encodes CASSVDVSPVNEQYF.

This clonotype was counted a few times. This rearrangement joins TRBV7-2 to TRBJ1-5, with TRBD1 matching 7 bases. Germline V gene sequence: CDR1 SGHTA, CDR2 FQGNSA. After removal of 5 bases from V and 3 bases from J, the junction contained 10 bases not matched to a gene. The CDR3 extends over 16 amino acids. This chain's CDR3 is CASSVSGTAINQPQHF. The CDR3 region has the DNA TGTGCCAGCAGCGTCTCCGGGACAGCCATCAATCAGCCCCAGCATTTT.